Listed here are 29 T cell receptor beta chains from one sample, sequenced in a study of T cells in Graves' hyperthyroidism and ophthalmopathy (dated by TCRdb to the late 2010s). Library construction relied on multiplex PCR. Sequencing took place on an Illumina HiSeq 2000. Amplification of TCR beta CDR3 regions was carried out from RNA transcripts. The TCR CDR3 was subjected to a first round of RT-PCR using the HTBI primer set and the Qiagen OneStep RT-PCR kit. TCRdb reprocessing: public reads trimmed at Q25 with fastp, clones called with MiXCR, in-frame beta chains kept. Records with the same CDR3 protein are collapsed into one entry carrying the most frequent genes and DNA. In all, the sample holds some 600,000 distinct CDR3 sequences, and more than 11% of those were seen once. The top ten clonotypes cover under 7% of the sample. The source material was blood. The receptors shown here come from a woman aged 25 to 45 with Graves' hyperthyroidism that later progressed to Graves' ophthalmopathy.

Regarding this clonotype: This may come from a read error, since a much larger clone is one base off. The CDR3 does not end in the conserved phenylalanine or tryptophan, so this is likely a read error. This sequence joins TRBV4-3 and TRBJ2-1, with 7 bases fitting TRBD2. The J segment lost 2 bases and the V segment lost 0 bases, leaving 7 bases of the junction unmatched. CDR3 size: 17 residues. Per the germline V gene, CDR1 is LGHNA and CDR2 is YSLEER. The DNA for the CDR3 is TGCGCCAGCAGCCAAGAAACTAGCGACCCAACCTACAATGAGCAGTTCCTC. The encoded protein is CASSQETSDPTYNEQFL.

The sample holds many counts of this clonotype. V is TRBV27 and J is TRBJ1-2; TRBD1 aligns across 9 bases. The germline gives CDR1 MNHEY, CDR2 SMNVEV (reference sequence). Losses at the gene ends were 6 bases for V and 4 bases for J; bases not matched to a gene: 3. CDR3 length equals 13 residues. The CDR3 sequence: CASRPGQGYGYTF. In DNA form, the CDR3 reads TGTGCCAGCAGACCGGGACAGGGCTATGGCTACACCTTC.

This clonotype was observed a handful of times. The gene calls are TRBV7-6 and TRBJ2-3; TRBD1 matches at 7 bases. Losses at the gene ends were 2 bases for V and 2 bases for J; bases not matched to a gene: 10. The CDR3 runs 17 residues. Germline V gene lookup returns CDR1 SGHVS and CDR2 FNYEAQ. The chain's CDR3 is CASSLLMIGQDTDTQYF. The CDR3 region has the DNA TGTGCCAGCAGCTTACTTATGATCGGACAGGACACAGATACGCAGTATTTT.

This clonotype appeared many times. The CDR3 sequence is CASSLQSSYEQYF. In nucleotides, the CDR3 is TGTGCCAGCAGTTTACAGAGCTCCTACGAGCAGTACTTC. The rearrangement uses TRBV12-3 or TRBV12-4 and TRBJ2-7; D is unresolved. The V gene lost 2 bases and the J gene lost 0 bases, with 5 bases spanning the gap. The CDR3 totals 13 residues.

This clonotype was found many times. The rearrangement uses TRBV25-1 and TRBJ2-5; 8 bases agree with TRBD1. Germline CDR1 is MGHDK and CDR2 is SYGVNS. The ends lost 6 bases at V and 0 bases at J; junction bases unmatched: 0. The CDR3 length is 13 residues. Here the CDR3 reads CASRTGDQETQYF. CDR3 DNA sequence: TGTGCCAGCAGGACAGGGGACCAAGAGACCCAGTACTTC.

V is TRBV24-1 and J is TRBJ2-1; 9 nucleotides align to TRBD1. V shed 1 base and J 5 bases; nucleotides not matched to a gene: 5. CDR1 KGHDR and CDR2 SFDVKD come from the germline V gene. The CDR3 has 16 residues. CDR3 sequence: CATSDFGTGFDNEQFF. CDR3 DNA: TGTGCCACCAGTGATTTTGGGACAGGGTTCGACAATGAGCAGTTCTTC.

This clonotype was seen many times. The rearrangement joins TRBV30 to TRBJ1-2, with no clear D. The CDR3 is 13 residues long. The germline V and J ends were trimmed by 2 bases and 7 bases, with 14 bases remaining between them. Per the germline V gene, CDR1 is GTSNPN and CDR2 is SVGIG (reference sequence). The DNA of the CDR3 is TGTGCCTGGAGTTTCAACCGGGGAGGTGGCTACACCTTC. Translating it yields CAWSFNRGGGYTF.

This clonotype was observed a few times. The chain joins TRBV30 to TRBJ1-5; D perhaps matches TRBD1 (6 bases). The V gene lost 3 bases and the J gene lost 11 bases, with 11 bases spanning the gap. The CDR3 runs to 11 residues. Germline CDR1 and CDR2: GTSNPN and SVGIG (reference sequence). The CDR3 DNA reads as TGTGCCTGGAGCAGGGGCTCGTCCCAGCATTTT. Amino acids: CAWSRGSSQHF.

This clonotype was seen more than once but under ten times. V usage is TRBV20-1 and J usage is TRBJ1-2; perhaps TRBD1 as D (6 bases). Germline assignment: CDR1 DFQATT and CDR2 SNEGSKA (reference sequence). CDR3 length: 13 amino acids. V was clipped by 3 bases and J by 8 bases, with 16 bases between them. For the CDR3, the DNA is TGCAGTGCTAGTCTCGCAGGGGTGTTGGGCTACACCTTC. Its translation is CSASLAGVLGYTF.

This CDR3 is CTFRGGPDPNTGELFF. Written as DNA, the CDR3 is TGCACCTTCAGGGGCGGGCCAGATCCGAACACCGGGGAGCTGTTTTTT. The chain carries TRBV29-1 and TRBJ2-2; weak D call: TRBD1 (6 bases). CDR3 size: 16 residues. Per germline, CDR1 SQVTM and CDR2 ANQGSEA.

This clonotype was picked up many times. This sequence joins TRBV6-4 and TRBJ2-7, with TRBD1 identical over 8 bases. Trimming at V came to 4 bases and at J to 3 bases, leaving 8 bases not matched to a gene. CDR3 length equals 15 residues. Germline values: CDR1 MRHNA, CDR2 SNTAGT. CDR3 sequence: CASSGTDRAVYEQYF. In nucleotides, the CDR3 is TGTGCCAGCAGTGGAACGGACAGGGCCGTCTACGAGCAGTACTTC.

This clonotype has just a few counts. A much larger clonotype is one base distant, so this may be a read error. The CDR3 nucleotides read TGTACCAGCAGCCAAAATCCCGGTCAGCCCCAGCATTTT. Residues: CTSSQNPGQPQHF. The rearrangement links TRBV3-1 to TRBJ1-5; the D is unclear. This CDR3 has 13 amino acids. The germline gives CDR1 LGHDT, CDR2 YNNKEL (reference sequence).

This clonotype was detected many times. The J gene is TRBJ1-4, the V gene TRBV6-1, with D uncertain. The CDR3 runs 14 residues. V dropped 3 bases and J dropped 5 bases, with 10 bases sitting between them. The V gene's germline CDR1 is MNHNS and CDR2 SASEGT. This CDR3 reads CASSDGGANEKLFF. DNA of the CDR3: TGTGCCAGCAGTGATGGAGGTGCAAATGAAAAACTGTTTTTT.

This clonotype was seen more than once but under ten times. The chain carries TRBV7-9 and TRBJ2-3; D perhaps matches TRBD2 (5 bases). There are 15 residues in the CDR3. With 7 bases removed from V and 5 bases from J, the gap between germline ends came to 19 bases. Germline CDR1 SEHNR, CDR2 FQNEAQ (reference sequence). The CDR3 DNA sequence: TGTGCCAGCACCCTACGTACTGGACTGGTAGATACGCAGTATTTT. Residues: CASTLRTGLVDTQYF.

This chain joins TRBV11-2 and TRBJ1-2; D is uncertain. Between the trimmed V and J ends, which lost 5 bases and 6 bases, there was a span of 13 bases. The CDR3 loop spans 13 amino acids. Per the germline V gene, CDR1 is SGHAT and CDR2 is FQNNGV. The DNA of the CDR3 is TGTGCCAGCAGCCCACTCGGCGGGGATGGCTACACCTTC. Its translation: CASSPLGGDGYTF.

The rearrangement links TRBV7-3 to TRBJ2-2; 7 positions agree with TRBD2. This CDR3 has 16 amino acids. V shed 2 bases, J shed 5 bases, and the junction held 8 bases outside the gene matches. Germline loops: CDR1 SGHTA, CDR2 FQGTGA. Here the CDR3 reads CASSLYTLAETGELFF. CDR3 nucleotides: TGTGCCAGCAGCTTATATACCCTAGCGGAGACCGGGGAGCTGTTTTTT.

The V gene is TRBV28, the J gene TRBJ2-3; either TRBD1 or TRBD2 may supply D (6 bases each). The CDR3 spans 15 residues. Germline loops: CDR1 MDHEN, CDR2 SYDVKM. The V end lost 7 bases, the J end lost 1 base, and 15 bases lay between the germline ends. The CDR3 is CASIPRGQGTDTQYF. CDR3 nucleotides: TGTGCCAGCATTCCTCGGGGGCAGGGCACAGATACGCAGTATTTT.

This clonotype was observed a handful of times. CDR3 bases: TGCGCCAGCAGCCAAGATCGGTCACATGAGCAGTTCTTC. Amino acid sequence: CASSQDRSHEQFF. The chain joins TRBV4-1 to TRBJ2-1; D is ambiguous. V lost 0 bases and J 8 bases, leaving 8 bases between the germline ends. The germline CDR1 and CDR2 sequences are MGHRA and YSYEKL. The CDR3 consists of 13 residues.

This clonotype has ten or more counts. The V gene is TRBV7-9, the J gene TRBJ2-1; TRBD2 matches 7 bases. Germline trimming cut 5 bases from V and 7 bases from J; bases unmatched to any gene: 11. The CDR3 sequence is 15 residues long. Germline assignment: CDR1 SEHNR and CDR2 FQNEAQ (reference sequence). The CDR3 DNA sequence: TGTGCCAGCAGCCCACCGGGCGGGAGTATGAATGAGCAGTTCTTC. Protein product: CASSPPGGSMNEQFF.

This clonotype has at least ten counts. The J gene is TRBJ2-7, the V gene TRBV27; 7 bases are a match to TRBD2. Germline assignment: CDR1 MNHEY and CDR2 SMNVEV (reference sequence). J lost 3 bases, V lost 6 bases, and 11 bases had no gene match. The CDR3 extends over 15 amino acids. This chain's CDR3 is CASSPRWGGFYEQYF. CDR3 nucleotides: TGTGCCAGCAGCCCCAGGTGGGGGGGTTTCTACGAGCAGTACTTC.

This clonotype was recorded a few times. This chain uses TRBV7-2 with TRBJ2-7, with D tentatively TRBD2 (5 bases). CDR3 length: 15 amino acids. Trimming stripped 5 bases from V and 6 bases from J, with 20 bases between. Germline V gene data show CDR1 as SGHTA and CDR2 as FQGNSA. CDR3 region: CASSPGGWFPLEQYF. Here the CDR3 DNA reads TGTGCCAGCAGCCCTGGAGGCTGGTTTCCTCTCGAGCAGTACTTC.

This clonotype was seen a single time. At one end, the junction sequence differs from germline, possibly due to a read error. V gene TRBV20-1 combines with J gene TRBJ1-5; 7 nucleotides align to TRBD1. The length of the CDR3 is 15 residues. CDR1 is DFQATT, CDR2 SNEGSKA, per germline (reference sequence). The CDR3 DNA is TGCAGTGCTCAGCGACAGGGCATAAGCAATCAGCCCCAGGATTTT. Translation gives CSAQRQGISNQPQDF.

This sequence joins TRBV28 and TRBJ2-7; TRBD1 matches 9 bases. After removal of 7 bases from V and 4 bases from J, the junction contained 8 bases not matched to a gene. The CDR3 consists of 14 residues. CDR1 and CDR2 from the germline V gene are MDHEN and SYDVKM. The CDR3 sequence: CASTSTGGRYEQYF. DNA for the CDR3: TGTGCCAGCACCAGTACAGGGGGCCGGTACGAGCAGTACTTC.

In this sample, this clonotype turned up many times. The gene calls are TRBV7-2 and TRBJ1-1; D gene unclear. Germline V gives CDR1 SGHTA, CDR2 FQGNSA. Deletions cut 3 bases from V and 0 bases from J, with 11 bases between. This CDR3 comprises 15 residues. CDR3 DNA sequence: TGTGCCAGCAGCTTCTCCCTTATGATGAACACTGAAGCTTTCTTT. It is translated as CASSFSLMMNTEAFF.

This clonotype was seen at least ten times. This chain's CDR3 is CASSFQENYGYTF. CDR3 sequence (DNA): TGTGCCAGCAGTTTTCAGGAGAACTATGGCTACACCTTC. This chain links TRBV6-2 or TRBV6-3 with TRBJ1-2; D is unclear. Germline CDR1 is MNHEY and CDR2 is SVGEGT. V was trimmed by 4 bases and J by 2 bases, leaving 8 bases between them. The CDR3 is 13 amino acids.

In its sample, this clonotype was seen many times. The chain couples TRBV30 to TRBJ1-2, with a weak D call TRBD1 (6 bases). This CDR3 is 14 amino acids long. Germline V gene sequence: CDR1 GTSNPN, CDR2 SVGIG (reference sequence). With 4 bases removed from V and 8 bases from J, the gap between germline ends came to 20 bases. CDR3 sequence reads: CAWNLLGAAGGYTF. CDR3 DNA: TGTGCCTGGAACCTCCTGGGGGCCGCCGGGGGCTACACCTTC.

This clonotype was seen at least ten times. At one boundary the junction diverges from the germline segment, which might be a read error. The CDR3 region is CASSLAAGGGYTF. In DNA form, the CDR3 reads TGTGCCAGCAGCCTAGCGGCGGGTGGTGGCTACACCTTC. V gene TRBV7-6 combines with J gene TRBJ1-2, with D uncertain. Germline CDR1 reads SGHVS; CDR2 reads FNYEAQ. There are 13 residues in the CDR3.

The chain combines TRBV5-6 with TRBJ2-2, with 9 bases identical to TRBD1. With 3 bases clipped from V and 6 bases from J, the junction kept 9 bases outside the gene matches. From germline, CDR1 is SGHDT and CDR2 YYEEEE. CDR3 size: 16 residues. CDR3 nucleotides: TGTGCCAGCAGCTCCAGGGGACAGGGTATTCCCGGGGAGCTGTTTTTT. It encodes CASSSRGQGIPGELFF.

This clonotype has a count of ten or more. This chain uses TRBV20-1 with TRBJ2-1; the match to TRBD1 covers 10 bases. J lost 5 bases, V lost 2 bases, and 18 bases had no gene match. The CDR3 covers 19 residues. Germline lookup yields CDR1 DFQATT and CDR2 SNEGSKA (reference sequence). In DNA, the CDR3 is TGCAGTGCTAGACTCCGGGACAGGGGCCTCGGACTAGCCGACAATGAGCAGTTCTTC. Its translation: CSARLRDRGLGLADNEQFF.